The 24 T cell receptor beta chains reported below all come from one sample, sequenced in a study of blood T cell repertoires in COVID-19 (dated by TCRdb to 2018 to 2021). The library was made by the immunoSEQ multiplex PCR assay. Not all clones reach the TCRdb copy of this immuneACCESS table, which keeps in-frame sequences only. Checked studies attribute under half of the gap to unresolved V genes and leave the rest unexplained. The sample has about 170,000 clones on record, just over 85% of them singletons. 5.5% to 7% of the sample lies in the top ten. Source material: peripheral blood. The source of these receptors is a man over 45 with active or convalescent COVID-19.

This clone appeared a single time. J is TRBJ1-5 and V is TRBV6-2 or TRBV6-3, with a weak D call TRBD1 (5 bases). This CDR3 is 13 amino acids long. The ends were cut back, 0 bases at V and 10 bases at J, with 10 bases in the middle. Per the germline V gene, CDR1 is MNHEY and CDR2 is SVGEGT. CDR3 DNA: TGTGCCAGCAGTTACTCGAGCGGGGGTCCCCAGCATTTT. This encodes CASSYSSGGPQHF.

The rearrangement links TRBV11-2 to TRBJ1-2; D is uncertain. Germline V gives CDR1 SGHAT, CDR2 FQNNGV. CDR3 size: 13 residues. V lost 1 base and J lost 3, with 6 bases in between. DNA for the CDR3: TGTGCCAGCAGCTTAGCGGTTGACTATGGCTACACCTTC. Its translation: CASSLAVDYGYTF.

This clone was detected only once. The chain carries TRBV21-1 and TRBJ1-2; the table's D gene call, TRBD1, was not cross checked with the DNA. TRBV21-1 is a pseudogene segment. The length of the CDR3 is 16 residues. The CDR3 protein is CASSKVPEQGDYGYTF. The CDR3 DNA follows: TGTGCCAGCAGCAAGGTCCCGGAACAGGGAGATTATGGCTACACCTTC.

The rearrangement uses TRBV5-1 and TRBJ2-7; D is ambiguous. CDR3 length: 15 amino acids. V was cut by 4 bases and J by 0 bases, with 14 bases left in between. The germline CDR1 and CDR2 sequences are SGHRS and YFSETQ. CDR3 sequence: CASSPGASVSYEQYF. DNA of the CDR3: TGCGCCAGCAGCCCGGGTGCGTCGGTCTCCTACGAGCAGTACTTC.

This chain connects TRBV6-5 to TRBJ1-1; tentative D call: TRBD1 (6 bases). The length of the CDR3 is 14 residues. The germline gives CDR1 MNHEY, CDR2 SVGAGI. V lost 6 bases and J lost 3, with 14 bases in between. CDR3 loop: CASSVHHRDTEAFF. The CDR3 DNA reads TGTGCCAGCAGCGTCCATCACAGGGACACTGAAGCTTTCTTT.

V usage is TRBV6-2 or TRBV6-3 and J usage is TRBJ2-2; 8 nucleotides align to TRBD2. CDR1 is MNHEY and CDR2 is SVGEGT in the germline V gene. Trimming removed 5 bases from V and 2 bases from J; junction bases left unmatched: 16. The CDR3 is 19 residues long. The CDR3 nucleotides read TGTGCCAGCAGTCGTTCGTCCCGGGGGGGCGCAGGCAACACCGGGGAGCTGTTTTTT. It specifies CASSRSSRGGAGNTGELFF.

The chain recombines TRBV19 with TRBJ2-2, with 7 bases fitting TRBD1. This CDR3 is built from 16 residues. Germline V CDR1 and CDR2: LNHDA, SQIVND (reference sequence). V shed 9 bases and J 2 bases; nucleotides not matched to a gene: 12. The DNA for the CDR3 is TGTGCCAGCCGCGCCGGGACAGAGCCTAACACCGGGGAGCTGTTTTTT. This codes for CASRAGTEPNTGELFF. Combining the CDR3 with reference TRBV19 and TRBJ2-2 gives the whole variable domain DGGITQSPKYLFRKEGQNVTLSCEQNLNHDAMYWYRQDPGQGLRLIYYSQIVNDFQKGDIAEGYSVSREKKESFPLTVTSAQKNPTAFYLCASRAGTEPNTGELFFGEGSRLTVL.

This chain uses TRBV30 with TRBJ1-6, with D maybe TRBD1 (5 bases). The V and J ends lost 2 bases and 7 bases respectively, with 18 bases between them. The CDR3 has 16 residues. CDR1 and CDR2 from the germline V gene are GTSNPN and SVGIG (reference sequence). CDR3 protein: CAWSHLGRGRNSPLHF. The DNA for the CDR3 is TGTGCCTGGAGTCATTTGGGGAGGGGAAGGAATTCACCCCTCCACTTT.

This clone came up a few times. The V gene is TRBV4-1, the J gene TRBJ2-1; possibly TRBD1 for D (5 bases). The CDR3 extends over 14 amino acids. CDR1 and CDR2 from the germline V gene are MGHRA and YSYEKL. V was clipped by 3 bases and J by 0 bases, with 6 bases between them. The CDR3 DNA is TGCGCCAGCAGCCAGGACACCTCCTACAATGAGCAGTTCTTC. Residues: CASSQDTSYNEQFF.

The chain carries TRBV4-3 and TRBJ1-5; a weak D match, TRBD1 (5 bases). The CDR3 contains 15 residues. CDR1 is LGHNA and CDR2 is YSLEER in the germline V gene. Trimming left V 0 bases short and J 3 bases short, with 9 bases between. In nucleotides, the CDR3 is TGCGCCAGCAGCCAAGATCCAGGGTTCAATCAGCCCCAGCATTTT. Protein: CASSQDPGFNQPQHF.

V is TRBV5-6 and J is TRBJ1-6, with TRBD1 matching 7 bases. The CDR3 is 14 amino acids. Germline assignment: CDR1 SGHDT and CDR2 YYEEEE. Trimming at V came to 3 bases and at J to 4 bases, leaving 1 base not matched to a gene. CDR3 coding DNA: TGTGCCAGCAGCTGGGACAGATATAATTCACCCCTCCACTTT. This codes for CASSWDRYNSPLHF.

The chain is built from TRBV18 and TRBJ1-5; 7 bases match TRBD1. The CDR3 length is 16 residues. Trimming removed 1 base from V and 3 bases from J; junction bases left unmatched: 6. CDR1 and CDR2 (germline): KGHSH, LQKENI. The CDR3 sequence: CASSPRGTADNQPQHF. CDR3 bases: TGTGCCAGCTCACCACGTGGGACAGCGGACAATCAGCCCCAGCATTTT.

This clone appeared a few times. The rearrangement joins TRBV5-4 to TRBJ1-2, with 7 bases aligning to TRBD1. This CDR3 spans 14 amino acids. The V gene's germline CDR1 is SGHNT and CDR2 YYREEE (reference sequence). V gave up 4 bases and J gave up 8 bases; unmatched junction bases: 11. The CDR3 protein is CASSDYRGIKGYTF. In DNA, the CDR3 is TGTGCCAGCAGCGATTACAGGGGAATAAAGGGCTACACCTTC.

The chain has TRBV7-2 and TRBJ1-1, with 8 positions matching TRBD1. The V and J ends lost 2 bases and 6 bases, in that order; junction bases with no gene match: 8. The CDR3 length is 15 residues. Germline CDR1 reads SGHTA; CDR2 reads FQGNSA. The DNA of the CDR3 is TGTGCCAGCAGCTTATACACAGGGGGAAATGCTGAAGCTTTCTTT. Encoded protein: CASSLYTGGNAEAFF.

The chain is built from TRBV6-2 or TRBV6-3 and TRBJ2-1; 9 bases map to TRBD2. The CDR3 consists of 17 residues. After removal of 7 bases from V and 9 bases from J, the junction contained 19 bases not matched to a gene. Germline loops: CDR1 MNHEY, CDR2 SVGEGT. This CDR3 is CASTPRTSAPREVEQFF. The CDR3 DNA sequence: TGTGCCAGCACCCCTAGGACTAGCGCGCCTAGAGAGGTTGAGCAGTTCTTC.

The chain has TRBV6-5 and TRBJ1-3, with D unresolved. V gave up 0 bases and J gave up 3 bases, with 9 bases separating them. Germline loops: CDR1 MNHEY, CDR2 SVGAGI. CDR3 length equals 15 residues. The CDR3 nucleotides are TGTGCCAGCAGTTACTCGACGGCAGGTGGAAACACCATATATTTT. Amino acids: CASSYSTAGGNTIYF.

The chain recombines TRBV18 with TRBJ2-5, with 8 bases aligning to TRBD2. V shed 6 bases and J 4 bases; nucleotides not matched to a gene: 13. Germline V gene lookup returns CDR1 KGHSH and CDR2 LQKENI. This CDR3 is built from 16 residues. CDR3 in DNA: TGTGCCAGCTCGCCCGTAGGCGGGAGGAAAGTAGAGACCCAGTACTTC. Its translation: CASSPVGGRKVETQYF. The variable domain in full, completed from reference TRBV18 and TRBJ2-5, reads NAGVMQNPRHLVRRRGQEARLRCSPMKGHSHVYWYRQLPEEGLKFMVYLQKENIIDESGMPKERFSAEFPKEGPSILRIQQVVRGDSAAYFCASSPVGGRKVETQYFGPGTRLLVL.

The chain recombines TRBV9 with TRBJ2-3, with D perhaps TRBD2 (5 bases). V was trimmed by 1 base and J by 0 bases, leaving 12 bases between them. Germline V gives CDR1 SGDLS, CDR2 YYNGEE. The CDR3 consists of 16 residues. In DNA form, the CDR3 reads TGTGCCAGCAGCGTATACGAGGGAGTTAGCACAGATACGCAGTATTTT. It is translated as CASSVYEGVSTDTQYF.

V usage is TRBV4-1 and J usage is TRBJ1-1, with unresolved D. Trimming shortened V by 0 bases and J by 4 bases, and 12 bases separated the two germline ends. Germline CDR1 is MGHRA and CDR2 is YSYEKL. This CDR3 region has 15 residues. The DNA for the CDR3 is TGCGCCAGCAGCCAAGATCGGGGTTTGGGCACTGAAGCTTTCTTT. The encoded protein is CASSQDRGLGTEAFF.

The J gene is TRBJ1-2, the V gene TRBV6-5; 10 nucleotides agree with TRBD1. V lost 0 bases to trimming and J lost 5 bases; unmatched junction nucleotides: 3. The V gene's germline CDR1 is MNHEY and CDR2 SVGAGI. The CDR3 is 15 residues long. CDR3 bases: TGTGCCAGCAGTTACTCCGGGACAGGGGTTTATGGCTACACCTTC. This encodes CASSYSGTGVYGYTF.

This chain connects TRBV27 to TRBJ2-1, with TRBD2 identical over 14 bases. V shed 9 bases, J shed 1 base, and the junction held 8 bases outside the gene matches. This CDR3 has 17 amino acids. The V gene's germline CDR1 is MNHEY and CDR2 SMNVEV (reference sequence). Here the CDR3 reads CASDGLAGGRSYNEQFF. The CDR3, as DNA: TGTGCCAGTGACGGACTAGCGGGGGGCCGGTCCTACAATGAGCAGTTCTTC.

V is TRBV10-3 and J is TRBJ1-5; D is unresolved. The V and J ends lost 8 bases and 1 base respectively, with 15 bases between them. CDR1 and CDR2 from the germline V gene are ENHRY and SYGVKD. The CDR3 loop spans 15 amino acids. CDR3 nucleotide sequence: TGTGCCATCCGCGAGGCGGGTGGCAGCAATCAGCCCCAGCATTTT. As protein: CAIREAGGSNQPQHF.

This clone has a single count. This chain uses TRBV7-8 with TRBJ2-4; a weak D match, TRBD2 (6 bases). Germline assignment: CDR1 SGHVS and CDR2 FQNEAQ. This CDR3 has 17 amino acids. V dropped 2 bases and J dropped 1 base, with 15 bases sitting between them. CDR3: CASSLRVGGVAKNIQYF. CDR3 in DNA: TGTGCCAGCAGCTTACGGGTGGGGGGAGTTGCCAAAAACATTCAGTACTTC.

The chain is built from TRBV2 and TRBJ2-1; 7 nucleotides match TRBD2. V lost 6 bases to trimming and J lost 0 bases; unmatched junction nucleotides: 5. Per the germline V gene, CDR1 is SNHLY and CDR2 is FYNNEI. This CDR3 contains 15 residues. CDR3 sequence reads: CASRSAGSSYNEQFF. The CDR3 region has the DNA TGTGCCAGCAGATCAGCGGGAAGCTCCTACAATGAGCAGTTCTTC.